This T cell receptor (beta chain) is from a study of regulatory T cells in long-lasting Graves disease. Study observations and caveats: Limited sample numbers may have lowered accuracy. TCR diversity was lower in persistent Graves' patients than in newly diagnosed ones. New patients shared fewer public clonotypes (around 980) than persistent patients did (roughly 2,500).

The TCR library was made from RNA that had been extracted from PBMCs in TRIzol. The authors drew approximately 9 milliliters of peripheral blood into EDTA tubes. TCRdb analysed the reads with MiXCR anew, one entry per CDR3 protein. The data contain over 750 distinct CDR3 sequences, 60% to 85% of them seen just once; the ten biggest clones take up 10% to 15%. Trimming cost V 3 bases and J 4 bases, with 3 bases left between them. From germline, CDR1 is WSHSY and CDR2 SAAADI. This CDR3 region has 11 residues. The table lists this clonotype with a few counts. Its target is not known. This TCR was recovered from a female donor with Graves disease. This chain uses TRBV10-2 with TRBJ1-2; unclear D gene. Sequenced material: peripheral blood mononuclear cells (PBMCs), taken with antithyroid drug treatment, in newly diagnosed or persistent Graves disease (not recorded which). This chain's CDR3 is CASSDSYGYTF. The CDR3 region has the DNA TGCGCCAGCAGTGACAGCTATGGCTACACCTTC.